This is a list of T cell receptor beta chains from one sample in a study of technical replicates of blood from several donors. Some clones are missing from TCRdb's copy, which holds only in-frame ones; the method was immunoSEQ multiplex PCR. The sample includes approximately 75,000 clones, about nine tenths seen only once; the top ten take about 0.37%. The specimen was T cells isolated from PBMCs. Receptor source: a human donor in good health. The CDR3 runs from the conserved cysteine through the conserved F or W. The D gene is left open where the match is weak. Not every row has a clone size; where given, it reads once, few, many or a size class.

cdr3_aa: CASSIGTAKAFF
cdr3_nt: TGTGCCAGTAGTATCGGGACAGCTAAAGCTTTCTTT
v_call: TRBV19
j_call: TRBJ1-1
clone_size: .
d_call: TRBD1

cdr3_aa: CACEGQGRYTF
cdr3_nt: TGTGCCTGTGAGGGACAGGGACGCTACACCTTC
v_call: TRBV30
j_call: TRBJ1-2
clone_size: few
d_call: TRBD1

cdr3_aa: CASSGMTVGNQPQHF
cdr3_nt: TGTGCCAGCAGTGGGATGACAGTGGGAAATCAGCCCCAGCATTTT
v_call: TRBV2
j_call: TRBJ1-5
clone_size: .
d_call: .

cdr3_aa: CASSLEVRGTGELFF
cdr3_nt: TGTGCCAGCAGCTTAGAAGTCAGGGGTACCGGGGAGCTGTTTTTT
v_call: TRBV7-6
j_call: TRBJ2-2
clone_size: .
d_call: .

cdr3_aa: CASGTNYGYTF
cdr3_nt: TGTGCCAGCGGGACAAACTATGGCTACACCTTC
v_call: TRBV25-1
j_call: TRBJ1-2
clone_size: .
d_call: .

cdr3_aa: CASSLGMGRGLAGEQETQYF
cdr3_nt: TGTGCCAGCAGCCTCGGTATGGGACGGGGACTAGCGGGAGAACAAGAGACCCAGTACTTC
v_call: TRBV2
j_call: TRBJ2-5
clone_size: .
d_call: TRBD2

cdr3_aa: CASSPSGGNEQFF
cdr3_nt: TGTGCCAGCAGTCCTAGCGGGGGGAATGAGCAGTTCTTC
v_call: TRBV28
j_call: TRBJ2-1
clone_size: .
d_call: TRBD2

cdr3_aa: CASSSPGTSGFYEQYF
cdr3_nt: TGTGCCAGCAGTTCTCCGGGGACTAGCGGATTCTACGAGCAGTACTTC
v_call: TRBV6-5
j_call: TRBJ2-7
clone_size: .
d_call: TRBD2

cdr3_aa: CASSWGQTNEKLFF
cdr3_nt: TGTGCCAGCAGTTGGGGACAGACTAATGAAAAACTGTTTTTT
v_call: TRBV7-9
j_call: TRBJ1-4
clone_size: .
d_call: TRBD1

cdr3_aa: CASSAPVGREYTGELFF
cdr3_nt: TGTGCCAGCAGTGCCCCAGTGGGGCGGGAGTACACCGGGGAGCTGTTTTTT
v_call: TRBV28
j_call: TRBJ2-2
clone_size: .
d_call: TRBD2

cdr3_aa: CASSSPGHLQF
cdr3_nt: TGCGCCAGCAGCTCACCGGGACACCTACAGTTC
v_call: TRBV5-1
j_call: TRBJ2-7
clone_size: .
d_call: .

cdr3_aa: CASSHNLETQYF
cdr3_nt: TGTGCCAGCAGCCATAACTTGGAGACCCAGTACTTC
v_call: TRBV9
j_call: TRBJ2-5
clone_size: .
d_call: .

cdr3_aa: CASSPSSGELFF
cdr3_nt: TGTGCCAGCTCACCGTCATCCGGGGAGCTGTTTTTT
v_call: TRBV18
j_call: TRBJ2-2
clone_size: .
d_call: .

cdr3_aa: CASSEAPYNEQFF
cdr3_nt: TGTGCCAGCAGCGAAGCCCCGTACAATGAGCAGTTCTTC
v_call: TRBV2
j_call: TRBJ2-1
clone_size: .
d_call: .

cdr3_aa: CASSPGGLAGGYEQYF
cdr3_nt: TGTGCCAGCAGTCCAGGGGGACTAGCGGGAGGTTACGAGCAGTACTTC
v_call: TRBV28
j_call: TRBJ2-7
clone_size: once
d_call: TRBD2

cdr3_aa: CASSETGGGEAFF
cdr3_nt: TGTGCCAGCAGTGAAACAGGGGGCGGTGAAGCTTTCTTT
v_call: TRBV25-1
j_call: TRBJ1-1
clone_size: .
d_call: TRBD1

cdr3_aa: CASSSGSLYNEQFF
cdr3_nt: TGTGCCTCTTCTAGCGGATCCCTCTACAATGAGCAGTTCTTC
v_call: TRBV30
j_call: TRBJ2-1
clone_size: .
d_call: TRBD2

cdr3_aa: CASYSTPSATNEKLFF
cdr3_nt: TGTGCCAGCTACTCCACCCCAAGTGCAACTAATGAAAAACTGTTTTTT
v_call: TRBV5-6
j_call: TRBJ1-4
clone_size: once
d_call: .

cdr3_aa: CASSFVDYSNQPQHF
cdr3_nt: TGTGCCAGCAGTTTTGTAGATTATAGCAATCAGCCCCAGCATTTT
v_call: TRBV28
j_call: TRBJ1-5
clone_size: .
d_call: .

cdr3_aa: CASSEQPGLDGEQFF
cdr3_nt: TGTGCCAGCAGCGAACAACCGGGACTAGATGGTGAGCAGTTCTTC
v_call: TRBV14
j_call: TRBJ2-1
clone_size: .
d_call: TRBD2

cdr3_aa: CASSVGSGRNTGELFF
cdr3_nt: TGTGCCAGCAGCGTAGGTAGCGGACGTAACACCGGGGAGCTGTTTTTT
v_call: TRBV9
j_call: TRBJ2-2
clone_size: .
d_call: .

cdr3_aa: CASSPWRGRGTDTQYF
cdr3_nt: TGTGCCAGCAGCCCCTGGAGGGGAAGAGGGACAGATACGCAGTATTTT
v_call: TRBV9
j_call: TRBJ2-3
clone_size: .
d_call: .

cdr3_aa: CASSSDGHNEQFF
cdr3_nt: TGTGCCAGCAGTAGCGACGGCCACAATGAGCAGTTCTTC
v_call: TRBV6-5
j_call: TRBJ2-1
clone_size: few
d_call: .

cdr3_aa: CVGARLGKLFF
cdr3_nt: TGCGTGGGGGCCAGGCTAGGCAAACTGTTTTTT
v_call: TRBV20-1
j_call: TRBJ1-4
clone_size: .
d_call: .

cdr3_aa: CASSQEMTDSYEQYF
cdr3_nt: TGCGCCAGCAGCCAAGAGATGACAGATTCCTACGAGCAGTACTTC
v_call: TRBV4-3
j_call: TRBJ2-7
clone_size: .
d_call: .

cdr3_aa: CASSPTSLFTDTQYF
cdr3_nt: TGTGCCAGCAGCCCCACTAGCCTATTCACAGATACGCAGTATTTT
v_call: TRBV7-8
j_call: TRBJ2-3
clone_size: .
d_call: .

cdr3_aa: CASSHGQKGHEQYF
cdr3_nt: TGTGCCAGCAGTCACGGACAGAAAGGGCACGAGCAGTACTTC
v_call: TRBV6-6
j_call: TRBJ2-7
clone_size: .
d_call: .

cdr3_aa: CASRVQLSSYEQYF
cdr3_nt: TGTGCCAGCCGGGTCCAGCTAAGCTCCTACGAGCAGTACTTC
v_call: TRBV27
j_call: TRBJ2-7
clone_size: .
d_call: .